These 21 T cell receptor beta chains share one sample of origin, sequenced in a study of CD8 T cells in ankylosing spondylitis. One entry per CDR3 protein, called by TCRdb with MiXCR from the 5' RACE reads. The sample records approximately 290,000 distinct CDR3 sequences, around 20% being singletons. Sequenced input: blood, either unsorted or a sorted T cell fraction (not recorded which). The receptors stem from a female donor with ankylosing spondylitis or in good health (not recorded which).

This clonotype has ten or more counts. The chain carries TRBV12-3 or TRBV12-4 and TRBJ1-1, with D unresolved. The CDR3 runs to 14 residues. V was cut by 1 base and J by 1 base, with 7 bases left in between. This CDR3 reads CASSLGAANTEAFF. CDR3 in DNA: TGTGCCAGCAGTTTAGGCGCAGCGAACACTGAAGCTTTCTTT.

This clonotype came up a few times. The CDR3 sequence: CASRKTGTSNYNEQFF. Here the CDR3 DNA reads TGTGCCAGCAGAAAAACCGGGACTAGCAATTACAATGAGCAGTTCTTC. The chain carries TRBV12-3 or TRBV12-4 and TRBJ2-1; 9 nucleotides align to TRBD2. Unmatched junction bases numbered 10, after V lost 6 bases and J lost 4 bases. CDR3 length: 16 amino acids.

The chain combines TRBV12-3 or TRBV12-4 with TRBJ2-2; tentatively, D is TRBD2 (6 bases). CDR3 length: 14 amino acids. Trimming took 6 bases from V and 5 from J, leaving 13 bases between them. The CDR3 coding sequence is TGTGCCAGCAGCACCTCAGGACTAACCGGGGAGCTGTTTTTT. It encodes CASSTSGLTGELFF.

This chain links TRBV7-9 with TRBJ2-1; perhaps TRBD2 as D (6 bases). Trimming cost V 1 base and J 9 bases, with 19 bases left between them. CDR1 is SEHNR and CDR2 is FQNEAQ in the germline V gene (reference sequence). CDR3 size: 16 residues. CDR3 residues: CASSLDGGVPTREQFF. DNA for the CDR3: TGTGCCAGCAGCTTAGATGGCGGGGTACCAACCCGTGAGCAGTTCTTC. The whole variable domain, filled in from reference TRBV7-9 and TRBJ2-1, reads DTGVSQNPRHKITKRGQNVTFRCDPISEHNRLYWYRQTLGQGPEFLTYFQNEAQLEKSRLLSDRFSAERPKGSFSTLEIQRTEQGDSAMYLCASSLDGGVPTREQFFGPGTRLTVL.

V gene TRBV20-1 combines with J gene TRBJ2-4; D gene unclear. The V gene lost 5 bases and the J gene lost 5 bases, with 13 bases spanning the gap. CDR1 and CDR2 (germline): DFQATT, SNEGSKA (reference sequence). CDR3 size: 13 residues. CDR3 sequence (DNA): TGCAGTGCTCCCCAAATTCTGGAAAACATTCAGTACTTC. Translated: CSAPQILENIQYF.

J is TRBJ2-3 and V is TRBV6-2 or TRBV6-3; no reliable D call. Trimming took 2 bases from V and 5 from J, leaving 14 bases between them. The CDR3 has 15 residues. CDR1 is MNHEY, CDR2 SVGEGT, per germline. The chain's CDR3 is CASSYPFFTGDTQYF. The CDR3 DNA follows: TGTGCCAGCAGTTACCCCTTCTTCACGGGAGATACGCAGTATTTT.

This chain uses TRBV7-9 with TRBJ2-3; TRBD1 might be the D (5 bases). The V end lost 5 bases, the J end lost 2 bases, and 11 bases lay between the germline ends. Germline assignment: CDR1 SEHNR and CDR2 FQNEAQ (reference sequence). This CDR3 contains 14 residues. The CDR3 sequence: CASSLTTDTDTQYF. The CDR3 bases are TGTGCCAGCAGCCTTACGACAGACACAGATACGCAGTATTTT.

The sample holds one count of this clonotype. V usage is TRBV27 and J usage is TRBJ2-5; D not certain. CDR1 is MNHEY and CDR2 is SMNVEV in the germline V gene (reference sequence). V lost 7 bases to trimming and J lost 5 bases, with 2 bases between them. The CDR3 is 9 amino acids. CDR3 bases: TGTGCCAGCATGGAGACCCAGTACTTC. Protein sequence: CASMETQYF.

The CDR3 bases are TGTGCCAGCTCACCGCAGGCCGGGAACACTGAAGCTTTCTTT. Protein product: CASSPQAGNTEAFF. This chain uses TRBV18 with TRBJ1-1, with D uncertain. The ends were cut back, 3 bases at V and 1 base at J, with 9 bases in the middle. The CDR3 extends over 14 amino acids. The germline V gene encodes CDR1 KGHSH and CDR2 LQKENI.

This clonotype was detected a few times. The chain couples TRBV7-2 to TRBJ1-5; 7 bases are a match to TRBD1. CDR1 SGHTA and CDR2 FQGNSA come from the germline V gene. The CDR3 loop spans 13 amino acids. Losses at the gene ends were 3 bases for V and 6 bases for J; bases not matched to a gene: 2. The CDR3 coding sequence is TGTGCCAGCAGCTTCCCAGGGGGTCAGCCCCAGCATTTT. Its protein product is CASSFPGGQPQHF.

The chain has TRBV2 and TRBJ1-3, with D uncertain. Germline values: CDR1 SNHLY, CDR2 FYNNEI. The V end lost 1 base, the J end lost 1 base, and 8 bases lay between the germline ends. The CDR3 runs 15 residues. This CDR3 is CASSEEQYSGNTIYF. CDR3 nucleotides: TGTGCCAGCAGTGAAGAGCAGTATTCTGGAAACACCATATATTTT.

This clonotype came up a few times. The rearrangement uses TRBV20-1 and TRBJ2-1, with TRBD2 identical over 14 bases. The CDR3 runs to 18 residues. Germline V gives CDR1 DFQATT, CDR2 SNEGSKA (reference sequence). J was trimmed by 0 bases and V by 4 bases; bases with no gene match: 8. CDR3 loop: CSANTGLAGVYSYNEQFF. CDR3 DNA sequence: TGCAGTGCTAATACGGGACTAGCGGGAGTCTACTCCTACAATGAGCAGTTCTTC.

This clonotype turned up a few times. The chain carries TRBV5-1 and TRBJ2-7, with 9 positions matching TRBD2. Germline lookup yields CDR1 SGHRS and CDR2 YFSETQ. The CDR3 runs 19 residues. V lost 4 bases and J lost 5; bases outside the gene matches: 22. CDR3 loop: CASSRRASSGRNLGHEQYF. CDR3 DNA: TGCGCCAGCAGCCGGCGGGCCTCCAGCGGGAGGAACCTAGGCCACGAGCAGTACTTC.

The V call is TRBV2, the J call TRBJ2-7; 14 bases line up with TRBD2. V was clipped by 4 bases and J by 3 bases; unmatched bases: 2. CDR3 size: 15 residues. The germline CDR1 and CDR2 sequences are SNHLY and FYNNEI. CDR3 DNA sequence: TGTGCCAGCAGTGCCGGGACTAGCGGGAGCTACGAGCAGTACTTC. It specifies CASSAGTSGSYEQYF. Full variable domain (remainder filled in from reference TRBV2 and TRBJ2-7): EPEVTQTPSHQVTQMGQEVILRCVPISNHLYFYWYRQILGQKVEFLVSFYNNEISEKSEIFDDQFSVERPDGSNFTLKIRSTKLEDSAMYFCASSAGTSGSYEQYFGPGTRLTVT.

This clonotype was counted between two and nine times. The chain recombines TRBV29-1 with TRBJ2-1, with a possible D match to TRBD1 (6 bases). Trimming pared 6 bases from V and 2 bases from J, leaving 17 bases between. The CDR3 loop spans 15 amino acids. Germline CDR1 is SQVTM and CDR2 is ANQGSEA. As DNA, the CDR3 is TGCAGCGTCCCGCCCGGGACACCTGCCTACAATGAGCAGTTCTTC. Its translation is CSVPPGTPAYNEQFF.

This clonotype showed up many times. The J gene is TRBJ2-7, the V gene TRBV5-1; D possibly corresponds to TRBD1 (7 bases). The germline V gene encodes CDR1 SGHRS and CDR2 YFSETQ. The CDR3 length is 14 residues. Trimming removed 1 base from V and 6 bases from J, with 14 bases in between. CDR3 region: CASSLSARDSEQYF. CDR3 bases: TGCGCCAGCAGCTTGTCTGCGCGGGACAGCGAGCAGTACTTC.

The chain employs TRBV20-1 and TRBJ2-2, with a weak D call TRBD1 (5 bases). From germline, CDR1 is DFQATT and CDR2 SNEGSKA (reference sequence). The V end lost 0 bases, the J end lost 5 bases, and 7 bases lay between the germline ends. This CDR3 is built from 13 residues. This CDR3 is CSAREDMTGELFF. The CDR3 DNA reads as TGCAGTGCTAGAGAGGACATGACCGGGGAGCTGTTTTTT.

This clonotype was counted a few times. The CDR3 sequence is CASSRNDWADTQYF. In DNA form, the CDR3 reads TGTGCCAGCAGCCGAAATGACTGGGCAGATACGCAGTATTTT. This chain connects TRBV4-2 to TRBJ2-3, with D hard to call. The germline V gene has CDR1 LGHNA and CDR2 YNFKEQ. The germline V and J ends were trimmed by 4 bases and 4 bases, with 12 bases remaining between them. CDR3 size: 14 residues.

This clonotype was seen ten or more times. The rearrangement uses TRBV4-2 and TRBJ2-1, with D perhaps matching TRBD2 (5 bases). Germline V lookup: CDR1 LGHNA, CDR2 YNFKEQ. This CDR3 contains 15 residues. V was cut by 0 bases and J by 0 bases, with 6 bases left in between. CDR3 DNA sequence: TGTGCCAGCAGCCAAGATGGGAGCTCCTACAATGAGCAGTTCTTC. It translates to CASSQDGSSYNEQFF.

The V gene is TRBV12-3 or TRBV12-4, the J gene TRBJ2-5; D assignment may be TRBD1 or TRBD2 (5 bases each). There are 13 residues in the CDR3. V was pared by 6 bases and J by 2 bases, with 10 bases between. The CDR3 bases are TGTGCCAGCAGACCGGGACGGCAAGAGACCCAGTACTTC. It codes for CASRPGRQETQYF.

This clonotype was counted at least ten times. This chain connects TRBV14 to TRBJ1-1, with 7 bases fitting TRBD1. CDR1 is SGHDN, CDR2 FVKESK, per germline. This CDR3 is built from 13 residues. Trimming took 5 bases from V and 3 from J; bases not matched to a gene: 3. CDR3 nucleotide sequence: TGTGCCAGCAGCTGGGACAGTTACACTGAAGCTTTCTTT. Translation gives CASSWDSYTEAFF.